A single T cell receptor beta chain is shown here with its context. Antigen unknown. Mouse names are used for the genes. The CDR3 end lies 1 residue beyond the end of the read and is filled in from the germline J gene. Time point of the sample: mouse harvest day 14 after allogeneic transplant. Each mouse received 10^7 T-cell-depleted marrow cells plus 10^6 splenic CD5+ T cells by tail vein. The sample originates from a study of tissue T cells after allogeneic stem cell transplantation. Study-level results: This small cohort was clinically heterogeneous, and sampling depth was a limitation. Only a limited share of tissue TCRs appeared in blood or spleen. Motif-based clustering found tissue-specific repertoire signatures shared across patients, though few clones were shared. Some tissue clones might be persisting host cells; their alloreactivity or antigen specificity was not determined.

The assay was immunoSEQ multiplex PCR, and TCRdb's table has in-frame clones only and misses some. The sample has approximately 4,000 clones, around 45% seen once; the top ten hold roughly 15%. V lost 1 base and J 0 bases, leaving 5 bases between the germline ends. The CDR3 is made up of 14 amino acids. Germline CDR1 and CDR2: KGHPV and FQNQEV (reference sequence). The chain combines TRBV26 with TRBJ2-4; D assignment may be TRBD1 or TRBD2 (5 bases each). The specimen was lymph node tissue. This clonotype was sampled from a female BALB/c mouse given C57BL/6 T cells with graft-versus-host disease after an allogeneic hematopoietic cell transplant. Here the CDR3 reads CASSLWGSQNTLYF. Incomplete CDR3 DNA: TGTGCCAGCAGTCTGTGGGGGAGTCAAAACACCTTGTAC.